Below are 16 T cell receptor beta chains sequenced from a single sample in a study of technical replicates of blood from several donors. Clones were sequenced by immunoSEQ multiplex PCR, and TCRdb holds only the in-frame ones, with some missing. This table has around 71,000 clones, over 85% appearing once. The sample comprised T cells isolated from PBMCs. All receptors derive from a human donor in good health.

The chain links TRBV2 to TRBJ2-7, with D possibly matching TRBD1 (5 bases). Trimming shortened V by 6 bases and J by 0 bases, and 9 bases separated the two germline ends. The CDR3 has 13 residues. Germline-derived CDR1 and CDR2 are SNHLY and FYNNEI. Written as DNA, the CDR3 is TGTGCCAGCAGACAGGCGAGCTCCTACGAGCAGTACTTC. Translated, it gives CASRQASSYEQYF.

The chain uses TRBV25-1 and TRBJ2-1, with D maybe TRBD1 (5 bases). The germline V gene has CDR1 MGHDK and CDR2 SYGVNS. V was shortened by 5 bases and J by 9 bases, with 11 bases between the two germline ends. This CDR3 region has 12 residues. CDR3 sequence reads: CASSQGALEQFF. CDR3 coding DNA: TGTGCCAGCAGTCAAGGGGCCCTTGAGCAGTTCTTC.

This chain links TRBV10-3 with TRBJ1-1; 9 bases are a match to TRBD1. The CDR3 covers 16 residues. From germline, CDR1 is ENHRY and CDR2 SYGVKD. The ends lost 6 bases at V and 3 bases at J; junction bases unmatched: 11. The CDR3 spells CAIRRTGATGDTEAFF. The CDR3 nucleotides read TGTGCCATCAGGAGGACAGGGGCTACGGGGGACACTGAAGCTTTCTTT.

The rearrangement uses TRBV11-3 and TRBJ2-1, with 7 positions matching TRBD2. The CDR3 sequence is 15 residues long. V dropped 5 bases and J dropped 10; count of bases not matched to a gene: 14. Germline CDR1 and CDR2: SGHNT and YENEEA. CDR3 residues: CASSLIGREGAEQFF. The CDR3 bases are TGTGCCAGCAGCCTCATAGGGAGGGAGGGCGCGGAGCAGTTCTTC.

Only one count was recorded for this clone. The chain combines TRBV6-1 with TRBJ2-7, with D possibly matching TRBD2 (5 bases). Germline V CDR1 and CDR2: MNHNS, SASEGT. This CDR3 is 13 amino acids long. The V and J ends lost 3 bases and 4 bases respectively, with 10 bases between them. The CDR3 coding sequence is TGTGCCAGCAGTGACCCTGGACTGTACGAGCAGTACTTC. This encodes CASSDPGLYEQYF.

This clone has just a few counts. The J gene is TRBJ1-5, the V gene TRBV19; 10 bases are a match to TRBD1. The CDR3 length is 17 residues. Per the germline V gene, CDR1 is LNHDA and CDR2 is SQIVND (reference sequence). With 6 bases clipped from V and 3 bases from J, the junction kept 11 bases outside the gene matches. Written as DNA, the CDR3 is TGTGCCAGTAGCTCCAGACAGGGGGCGATTGACAATCAGCCCCAGCATTTT. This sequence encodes CASSSRQGAIDNQPQHF. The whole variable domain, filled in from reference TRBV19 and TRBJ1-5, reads DGGITQSPKYLFRKEGQNVTLSCEQNLNHDAMYWYRQDPGQGLRLIYYSQIVNDFQKGDIAEGYSVSREKKESFPLTVTSAQKNPTAFYLCASSSRQGAIDNQPQHFGDGTRLSIL.

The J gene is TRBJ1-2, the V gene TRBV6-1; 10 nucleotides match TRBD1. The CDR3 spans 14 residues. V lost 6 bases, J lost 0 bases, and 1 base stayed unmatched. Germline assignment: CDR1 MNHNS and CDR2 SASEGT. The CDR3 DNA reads TGTGCCAGCAGGGGGACAGGGGCTAACTATGGCTACACCTTC. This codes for CASRGTGANYGYTF.

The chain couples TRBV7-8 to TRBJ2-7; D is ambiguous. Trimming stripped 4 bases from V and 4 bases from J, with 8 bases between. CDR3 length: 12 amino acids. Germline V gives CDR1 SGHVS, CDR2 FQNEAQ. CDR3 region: CASSSGLYEQYF. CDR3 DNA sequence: TGTGCCAGCAGCTCAGGTCTATACGAGCAGTACTTC.

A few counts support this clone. CDR3 sequence (DNA): TGTGCCAGCAGCTACGGACAGGGGAGGTTGACCGGGGAGCTGTTTTTT. This codes for CASSYGQGRLTGELFF. V is TRBV5-5 and J is TRBJ2-2; the match to TRBD1 covers 9 bases. The CDR3 covers 16 residues. Per the germline V gene, CDR1 is SGHKS and CDR2 is YYEKEE (reference sequence). J lost 5 bases, V lost 3 bases, and 8 bases had no gene match.

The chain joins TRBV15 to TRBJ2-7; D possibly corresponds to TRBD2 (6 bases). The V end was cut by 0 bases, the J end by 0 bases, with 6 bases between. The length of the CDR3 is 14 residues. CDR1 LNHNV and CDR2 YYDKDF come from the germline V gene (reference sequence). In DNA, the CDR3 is TGTGCCACCAGCAGAGAGCGGGACTCCTACGAGCAGTACTTC. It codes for CATSRERDSYEQYF.

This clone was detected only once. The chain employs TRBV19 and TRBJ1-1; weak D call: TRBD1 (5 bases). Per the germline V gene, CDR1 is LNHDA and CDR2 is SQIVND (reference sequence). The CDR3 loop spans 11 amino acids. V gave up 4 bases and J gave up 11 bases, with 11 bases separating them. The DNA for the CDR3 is TGTGCCAGTAGTACCGGGACTGGGGCTTTCTTT. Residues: CASSTGTGAFF. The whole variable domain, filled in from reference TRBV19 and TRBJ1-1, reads DGGITQSPKYLFRKEGQNVTLSCEQNLNHDAMYWYRQDPGQGLRLIYYSQIVNDFQKGDIAEGYSVSREKKESFPLTVTSAQKNPTAFYLCASSTGTGAFFGQGTRLTVV.

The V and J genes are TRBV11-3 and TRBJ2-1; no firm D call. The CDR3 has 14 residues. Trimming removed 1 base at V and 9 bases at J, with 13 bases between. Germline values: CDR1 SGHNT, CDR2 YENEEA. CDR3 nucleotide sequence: TGTGCCAGCAGCTTAGGAGGATCAGCCGTTGAGCAGTTCTTC. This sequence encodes CASSLGGSAVEQFF.

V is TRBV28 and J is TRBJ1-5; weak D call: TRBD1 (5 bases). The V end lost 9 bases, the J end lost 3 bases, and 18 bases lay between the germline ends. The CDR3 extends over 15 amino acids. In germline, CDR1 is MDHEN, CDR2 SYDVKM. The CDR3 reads CASSGSQVYNQPQHF. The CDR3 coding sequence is TGTGCCAGTTCAGGGTCCCAAGTATACAATCAGCCCCAGCATTTT.

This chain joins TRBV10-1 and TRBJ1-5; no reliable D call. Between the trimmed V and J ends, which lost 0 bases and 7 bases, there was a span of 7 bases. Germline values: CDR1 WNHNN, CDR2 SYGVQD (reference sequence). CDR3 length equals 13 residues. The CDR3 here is CASSESEYQPQHF. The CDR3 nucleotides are TGCGCCAGCAGTGAGTCTGAGTACCAGCCCCAGCATTTT.

CDR3 sequence (DNA): TGTGCCTGGAGTCAACTGTCCGGGGATGAGCAGTTCTTC. Amino acid sequence: CAWSQLSGDEQFF. The rearrangement joins TRBV30 to TRBJ2-1; D might be TRBD2 (5 bases). CDR3 size: 13 residues. Germline CDR1 and CDR2: GTSNPN and SVGIG (reference sequence). Deletions cut 2 bases from V and 8 bases from J, with 13 bases between.

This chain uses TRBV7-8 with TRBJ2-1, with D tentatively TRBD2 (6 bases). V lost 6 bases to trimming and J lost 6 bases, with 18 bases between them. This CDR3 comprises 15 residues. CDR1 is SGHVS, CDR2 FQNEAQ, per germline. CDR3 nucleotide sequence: TGTGCCAGCAGGGGGGACTTCACGGACCGCAATGAGCAGTTCTTC. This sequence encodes CASRGDFTDRNEQFF.